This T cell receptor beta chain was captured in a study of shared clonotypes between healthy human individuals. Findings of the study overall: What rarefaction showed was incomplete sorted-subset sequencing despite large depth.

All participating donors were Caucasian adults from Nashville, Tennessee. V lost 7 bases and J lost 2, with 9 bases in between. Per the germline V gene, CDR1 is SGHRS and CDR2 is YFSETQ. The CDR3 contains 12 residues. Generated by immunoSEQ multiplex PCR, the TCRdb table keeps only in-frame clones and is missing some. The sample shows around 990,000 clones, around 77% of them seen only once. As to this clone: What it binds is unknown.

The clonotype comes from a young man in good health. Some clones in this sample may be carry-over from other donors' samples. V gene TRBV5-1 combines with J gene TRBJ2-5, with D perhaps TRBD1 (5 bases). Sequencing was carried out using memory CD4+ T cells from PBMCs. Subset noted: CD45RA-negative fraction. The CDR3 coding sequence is TGCGCCAGCGCTAGACAGCAAGAGACCCAGTACTTC. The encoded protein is CASARQQETQYF.